This paragraph covers one T cell receptor delta chain sequence. The antigen remains undetermined. The protein TCRdb lists belongs to a much larger clone and differs from this DNA's translation at residue 12, which points to a read error; the protein shown is made from the DNA. Bulk repertoires came from Vgamma9/Vdelta2+ or Vdelta2-negative gammadelta T cells flow-sorted from PBMC. TCRdb fed the multiplex PCR reads into CATT to redo clone calling. The table has some 51,000 delta-chain clones, about 1.9% seen once. The data were obtained in a study of γδ T cells in repeated Plasmodium falciparum infection. Study-level findings and limits: Vdelta2-negative gammadelta repertoires, largely Vdelta1+, seemingly showed infection-driven waves of new clonal selection.

The CDR3 is 17 residues long. Per the germline V gene, CDR1 is TSWWSYY and CDR2 is QGS. V was clipped by 3 bases and J by 4 bases, with 21 bases between them. The material sequenced was gamma-delta T cells from blood. This rearrangement joins TRDV1 to TRDJ1; D is perhaps TRDD2 or TRDD3 (6 bases each). No J segment appears in TCRdb, so it was assigned here by matching the sequence to germline. This clonotype was sampled from a pool of human donors (malaria-infected and uninfected, not separated). CDR3 nucleotide sequence: TGTGCTCTTGGGGAGGCCTTCCCCCCACTGGGCATCGATAAACTCATCTTT. Its protein product is CALGEAFPPLGIDKLIF.